What follows are 28 T cell receptor beta chains derived from one specimen sequenced in a study of resident and recirculating memory T cells in vitiligo. Sequencing used immunoSEQ multiplex PCR; TCRdb keeps in-frame clones, though not all of them. The data show 35,000 to 45,000 clones, 85% to 95% seen once. Sequencing input: blood. These receptors all come from a male donor with vitiligo.

The CDR3 nucleotides are TGTGCCAGCAGCCAAGAGCTAGCTGGGGCCAACGTCCTGACTTTC. It yields the protein CASSQELAGANVLTF. The chain recombines TRBV4-2 with TRBJ2-6, with D unclear. V lost 0 bases and J lost 2, with 5 bases in between. In germline, CDR1 is LGHNA, CDR2 YNFKEQ. This CDR3 has 15 amino acids.

A single count supports this clone. The J gene is TRBJ1-5, the V gene TRBV6-6; the D gene is possibly TRBD1 (6 bases). The CDR3 consists of 14 residues. The V gene lost 7 bases and the J gene lost 4 bases, with 14 bases spanning the gap. CDR1 and CDR2 (germline): MNHNY, SVGAGI (reference sequence). This CDR3 reads CASTVSDSNQPQHF. In DNA, the CDR3 is TGTGCCAGCACCGTCTCGGACAGTAATCAGCCCCAGCATTTT.

This chain connects TRBV6-5 to TRBJ1-2, with 7 bases aligning to TRBD1. The CDR3 extends over 14 amino acids. The ends lost 2 bases at V and 8 bases at J; junction bases unmatched: 8. Germline V gene sequence: CDR1 MNHEY, CDR2 SVGAGI. The CDR3 nucleotides read TGTGCCAGCAGTTACACCGGGACAGTCGGAGGCTACACCTTC. Residues: CASSYTGTVGGYTF.

The V gene is TRBV6-1, the J gene TRBJ1-1, with D hard to call. Trimming pared 7 bases from V and 1 base from J, leaving 13 bases between. The germline V gene has CDR1 MNHNS and CDR2 SASEGT. The CDR3 extends over 14 amino acids. CDR3 residues: CASIKVQTNTEAFF. The DNA of the CDR3 is TGTGCCAGCATAAAGGTACAGACGAACACTGAAGCTTTCTTT.

The chain couples TRBV27 to TRBJ1-2; D gene unclear. V gave up 2 bases and J gave up 4 bases, with 8 bases separating them. The CDR3 is made up of 13 amino acids. The germline gives CDR1 MNHEY, CDR2 SMNVEV (reference sequence). The CDR3 DNA reads as TGTGCCAGCAGTTTAAGGGAGGGCTATGGCTACACCTTC. Translated: CASSLREGYGYTF.

This chain uses TRBV19 with TRBJ2-3; a possible D gene is TRBD2 (6 bases). With 5 bases removed from V and 2 bases from J, the gap between germline ends came to 11 bases. The germline CDR1 and CDR2 sequences are LNHDA and SQIVND (reference sequence). The CDR3 has 14 amino acids. For the CDR3, the DNA is TGTGCCAGTAGTGAGGCTAGCGTCACAGATACGCAGTATTTT. It is translated as CASSEASVTDTQYF.

This chain links TRBV9 with TRBJ2-5; possibly TRBD1 for D (5 bases). Germline lookup yields CDR1 SGDLS and CDR2 YYNGEE. CDR3 length: 16 residues. V shed 4 bases and J shed 4 bases, with 20 bases lying between them. Written as DNA, the CDR3 is TGTGCCAGCAGCCCCCACCCCGTCGGGCAGGGAGAGACCCAGTACTTC. This codes for CASSPHPVGQGETQYF.

This clone was detected once. The J gene is TRBJ2-1, the V gene TRBV6-4, with unresolved D. The V end lost 2 bases, the J end lost 0 bases, and 8 bases lay between the germline ends. This CDR3 has 15 residues. CDR1 and CDR2 from the germline V gene are MRHNA and SNTAGT. The CDR3 spells CASSDTDTSYNEQFF. CDR3 sequence (DNA): TGTGCCAGCAGTGACACCGACACCTCCTACAATGAGCAGTTCTTC.

The genes are TRBV14 and TRBJ2-3; tentative D call: TRBD1 (5 bases). CDR1 and CDR2 (germline): SGHDN, FVKESK. V was shortened by 1 base and J by 3 bases, with 11 bases between the two germline ends. The CDR3 consists of 15 residues. CDR3 bases: TGTGCCAGCAGCCAAGTTGGGGCAAGGACAGATACGCAGTATTTT. Its translation is CASSQVGARTDTQYF.

This clone is a singleton in its sample. The chain uses TRBV19 and TRBJ2-5, with D tentatively TRBD2 (5 bases). Germline assignment: CDR1 LNHDA and CDR2 SQIVND (reference sequence). V was clipped by 10 bases and J by 4 bases, with 16 bases between them. This CDR3 is built from 13 residues. In nucleotides, the CDR3 is TGTGCCACGCAGACCGGGGATGTAGAGACCCAGTACTTC. Translating it yields CATQTGDVETQYF.

This clone came up a few times. This chain connects TRBV30 to TRBJ1-6; no reliable D call. V was pared by 2 bases and J by 7 bases, with 12 bases between. The CDR3 length is 14 residues. Per the germline V gene, CDR1 is GTSNPN and CDR2 is SVGIG (reference sequence). This CDR3 reads CAWSPNSGNSPLHF. The CDR3 coding sequence is TGTGCCTGGAGTCCCAACAGTGGGAATTCACCCCTCCACTTT.

The chain links TRBV30 to TRBJ2-7; D perhaps matches TRBD1 (5 bases). Trimming took 3 bases from V and 7 from J, leaving 10 bases between them. Per the germline V gene, CDR1 is GTSNPN and CDR2 is SVGIG (reference sequence). This CDR3 has 11 residues. This chain's CDR3 is CAWSSGLEQYF. As DNA, the CDR3 is TGTGCCTGGAGCTCAGGGTTAGAGCAGTACTTC.

The chain carries TRBV7-9 and TRBJ1-1, with a tentative D call TRBD1 (6 bases). CDR1 is SEHNR, CDR2 FQNEAQ, per germline (reference sequence). CDR3 length equals 15 residues. Trimming removed 5 bases at V and 0 bases at J, with 13 bases between. Here the CDR3 reads CASSPRGAVNTEAFF. The DNA for the CDR3 is TGTGCCAGCAGCCCCAGGGGCGCGGTGAACACTGAAGCTTTCTTT.

The chain links TRBV15 to TRBJ1-2, with 10 bases fitting TRBD1. The CDR3 spans 15 residues. Germline V CDR1 and CDR2: LNHNV, YYDKDF (reference sequence). The V segment lost 3 bases and the J segment 8 bases; nucleotides outside the gene matches: 9. Written as DNA, the CDR3 is TGTGCCACCAGCAGGCCCGGGACAGGGGTAGGGGGCTACACCTTC. Its translation: CATSRPGTGVGGYTF. The whole variable domain, filled in from reference TRBV15 and TRBJ1-2, reads DAMVIQNPRYQVTQFGKPVTLSCSQTLNHNVMYWYQQKSSQAPKLLFHYYDKDFNNEADTPDNFQSRRPNTSFCFLDIRSPGLGDTAMYLCATSRPGTGVGGYTFGSGTRLTVV.

The chain couples TRBV5-5 to TRBJ2-7; 7 bases align to TRBD1. Germline lookup yields CDR1 SGHKS and CDR2 YYEKEE (reference sequence). This CDR3 spans 15 amino acids. Losses at the gene ends were 2 bases for V and 3 bases for J; bases not matched to a gene: 8. The CDR3 sequence: CASSLIRTGYYEQYF. DNA of the CDR3: TGTGCCAGCAGCTTAATTCGGACAGGTTACTACGAGCAGTACTTC.

The chain has TRBV6-5 and TRBJ2-5; the match to TRBD2 covers 10 bases. J lost 2 bases, V lost 4 bases, and 1 base had no gene match. CDR1 MNHEY and CDR2 SVGAGI come from the germline V gene. The CDR3 is made up of 14 amino acids. CDR3 nucleotide sequence: TGTGCCAGCAGTTGGACTAGCGGACAAGAGACCCAGTACTTC. Protein sequence: CASSWTSGQETQYF.

V gene TRBV30 combines with J gene TRBJ1-1, with TRBD1 matching over 10 bases. Germline CDR1 and CDR2: GTSNPN and SVGIG (reference sequence). The CDR3 runs 13 residues. The junction had 7 bases not matched to a gene; V was cut back by 6 bases and J by 6 bases. The chain's CDR3 is CACTPTGGSEAFF. CDR3 nucleotide sequence: TGTGCCTGCACCCCGACAGGGGGCTCTGAAGCTTTCTTT.

Comment on this clone: The same CDR3 arises from other DNA sequences in this sample as well. The chain couples TRBV14 to TRBJ2-5, with 7 nucleotides matching TRBD2. From germline, CDR1 is SGHDN and CDR2 FVKESK. V dropped 3 bases and J dropped 4; count of bases not matched to a gene: 5. The CDR3 covers 14 residues. Here the CDR3 reads CASSQGGAPETQYF. DNA for the CDR3: TGTGCCAGCAGCCAGGGAGGGGCCCCAGAGACCCAGTACTTC.

The gene calls are TRBV7-8 and TRBJ2-1; the match to TRBD2 covers 11 bases. The junction had 9 bases not matched to a gene; V was cut back by 4 bases and J by 4 bases. In germline, CDR1 is SGHVS, CDR2 FQNEAQ. The CDR3 sequence is 17 residues long. The CDR3 DNA follows: TGTGCCAGCAGCTCTAAACCGACTAGCGGGGCGTACAATGAGCAGTTCTTC. Protein: CASSSKPTSGAYNEQFF. The full variable domain, with the rest looked up from reference TRBV7-8 and TRBJ2-1, is GAGVSQSPRYKVAKRGQDVALRCDPISGHVSLFWYQQALGQGPEFLTYFQNEAQLDKSGLPSDRFFAERPEGSVSTLKIQRTQQEDSAVYLCASSSKPTSGAYNEQFFGPGTRLTVL.

This clone was seen only once. The gene calls are TRBV5-1 and TRBJ1-6; TRBD1 agrees at 7 bases. Germline assignment: CDR1 SGHRS and CDR2 YFSETQ. J lost 8 bases, V lost 0 bases, and 2 bases had no gene match. This CDR3 spans 14 amino acids. The CDR3 sequence is CASSLEGADSPLHF. CDR3 bases: TGCGCCAGCAGCTTGGAGGGGGCAGATTCACCCCTCCACTTT.

V is TRBV4-1 and J is TRBJ2-1, with D hard to call. There are 16 residues in the CDR3. Trimming pared 1 base from V and 6 bases from J, leaving 16 bases between. The germline V gene encodes CDR1 MGHRA and CDR2 YSYEKL. CDR3 DNA: TGCGCCAGCAGCCAAGCCCTAGTTCGGCGTACCAATGAGCAGTTCTTC. It yields the protein CASSQALVRRTNEQFF.

V is TRBV9 and J is TRBJ2-5; unclear D gene. The J call is uncertain, as TRBJ2-7 better fits the DNA end. Germline CDR1 SGDLS, CDR2 YYNGEE. The CDR3 sequence is 13 residues long. The CDR3 here is CASSVAPSYEQYF. The DNA of the CDR3 is TGTGCCAGCAGCGTAGCACCCTCCTACGAGCAGTACTTC.

The chain recombines TRBV7-5 with TRBJ2-7; TRBD2 was called by the table and not checked on the DNA. TRBV7-5 is classified as a pseudogene. The CDR3 is 15 residues long. The CDR3 sequence: CARSSRPGSHYEQYF. CDR3 coding DNA: TGTGCCAGAAGCTCTCGACCCGGGTCTCACTACGAGCAGTACTTC.

The rearrangement joins TRBV20-1 to TRBJ1-2, with D perhaps matching TRBD1 (5 bases). This CDR3 has 11 amino acids. CDR1 is DFQATT, CDR2 SNEGSKA, per germline (reference sequence). In nucleotides, the CDR3 is TGCGCAGGACACCTTTCCTATGGCTACACCTTC. Translation: CAGHLSYGYTF.

The rearrangement uses TRBV7-9 and TRBJ1-1, with D unresolved. The CDR3 has 13 residues. V was shortened by 7 bases and J by 5 bases, with 14 bases between the two germline ends. Germline V gene lookup returns CDR1 SEHNR and CDR2 FQNEAQ (reference sequence). As DNA, the CDR3 is TGTGCCAGCACCCTCGTCAGTTTTACTGAAGCTTTCTTT. It yields the protein CASTLVSFTEAFF.

V is TRBV28 and J is TRBJ1-4; maybe TRBD1 (6 bases). Trimming pared 7 bases from V and 6 bases from J, leaving 12 bases between. This CDR3 comprises 13 residues. Looked up from germline, CDR1 is MDHEN and CDR2 is SYDVKM. CDR3 sequence reads: CASIDRGYEKLFF. CDR3 DNA sequence: TGTGCCAGCATTGATAGGGGGTATGAAAAACTGTTTTTT.

CDR3 sequence (DNA): TGCGCCAGCAGCCAAGATCTCCAGGAAGAGTACTTC. The encoded protein is CASSQDLQEEYF. The chain has TRBV4-3 and TRBJ2-7; D not resolved. The CDR3 extends over 12 amino acids. Trimming left V 0 bases short and J 11 bases short, with 11 bases between. Per germline, CDR1 LGHNA and CDR2 YSLEER.

The chain uses TRBV7-2 and TRBJ2-3; D is perhaps TRBD2 (5 bases). The germline CDR1 and CDR2 sequences are SGHTA and FQGNSA. Trimming stripped 3 bases from V and 0 bases from J, with 7 bases between. This CDR3 spans 14 amino acids. CDR3 DNA: TGTGCCAGCAGCTTCGGGGTAAGCACAGATACGCAGTATTTT. Amino acids: CASSFGVSTDTQYF.